Following are 24 T cell receptor beta chains from one sample sequenced in a study of blood T cell repertoires in COVID-19. Libraries were prepared by immunoSEQ multiplex PCR; TCRdb keeps only in-frame clonotypes and omits some of them. Among 250,000 to 300,000 clones listed, around 89% were seen once. What was sequenced was PBMCs or T cells enriched from blood (not recorded which). These receptors were obtained from a man aged 35 to 55 who had recovered from COVID-19.

This clone was observed once. This sequence joins TRBV24-1 and TRBJ2-7; 7 nucleotides align to TRBD1. V lost 6 bases, J lost 4 bases, and 5 bases stayed unmatched. Per germline, CDR1 KGHDR and CDR2 SFDVKD. The CDR3 is 13 amino acids. The CDR3 loop is CATSRQGSYEQYF. CDR3 DNA: TGTGCCACCAGTCGACAGGGATCTTACGAGCAGTACTTC.

In this sample, this clone turned up a few times. This rearrangement joins TRBV6-5 to TRBJ2-1, with D possibly matching TRBD2 (6 bases). V gave up 0 bases and J gave up 1 base, with 10 bases separating them. CDR1 is MNHEY, CDR2 SVGAGI, per germline. The CDR3 runs 16 residues. In DNA form, the CDR3 reads TGTGCCAGCAGTTACTCGATACTAGCTTCCTACAATGAGCAGTTCTTC. Encoded protein: CASSYSILASYNEQFF.

The chain has TRBV24-1 and TRBJ2-1; TRBD1 agrees at 9 bases. Germline lookup yields CDR1 KGHDR and CDR2 SFDVKD. The ends lost 4 bases at V and 8 bases at J; junction bases unmatched: 11. The CDR3 loop spans 16 amino acids. CDR3 sequence: CATSDPGTGSRDEQFF. The CDR3 bases are TGTGCCACCAGTGACCCCGGGACAGGGTCTCGGGATGAGCAGTTCTTC.

This chain connects TRBV2 to TRBJ2-3, with D unclear. The germline V gene has CDR1 SNHLY and CDR2 FYNNEI. The CDR3 runs 12 residues. V shed 7 bases and J shed 3 bases, with 8 bases lying between them. This CDR3 reads CASNLGTDTQYF. The CDR3 bases are TGTGCCAGCAACCTAGGAACAGATACGCAGTATTTT. Based on the CDR3 plus reference TRBV2 and TRBJ2-3, the full variable domain is EPEVTQTPSHQVTQMGQEVILRCVPISNHLYFYWYRQILGQKVEFLVSFYNNEISEKSEIFDDQFSVERPDGSNFTLKIRSTKLEDSAMYFCASNLGTDTQYFGPGTRLTVL.

The rearrangement uses TRBV7-3 and TRBJ2-3; TRBD2 matches at 10 bases. The CDR3 has 16 amino acids. The V and J ends lost 0 bases and 7 bases, in that order; junction bases with no gene match: 7. CDR1 is SGHTA and CDR2 is FQGTGA in the germline V gene. This CDR3 reads CASSLTQAGGPHTQYF. CDR3 nucleotides: TGTGCCAGCAGCTTAACACAAGCGGGGGGGCCACATACGCAGTATTTT.

Written as DNA, the CDR3 is TGCGCCAGCAGCGCGGGACAGTCAAACACCGGGGAGCTGTTTTTT. This sequence encodes CASSAGQSNTGELFF. The chain uses TRBV5-1 and TRBJ2-2, with D possibly TRBD1 on 7 matching bases. CDR3 length equals 15 residues. V gave up 4 bases and J gave up 2 bases, with 12 bases separating them. Germline V gene sequence: CDR1 SGHRS, CDR2 YFSETQ.

The J gene is TRBJ1-6, the V gene TRBV5-1, with 10 bases fitting TRBD1. The V segment lost 3 bases and the J segment 9 bases; nucleotides outside the gene matches: 3. This CDR3 is 14 amino acids long. Germline V CDR1 and CDR2: SGHRS, YFSETQ. The CDR3 region has the DNA TGCGCCAGCAGCTCGGGACAGGGGACTTCACCCCTCCACTTT. This codes for CASSSGQGTSPLHF. Filled out from reference TRBV5-1 and TRBJ1-6, the complete variable domain reads KAGVTQTPRYLIKTRGQQVTLSCSPISGHRSVSWYQQTPGQGLQFLFEYFSETQRNKGNFPGRFSGRQFSNSRSEMNVSTLELGDSALYLCASSSGQGTSPLHFGNGTRLTVT.

The genes are TRBV6-2 or TRBV6-3 and TRBJ1-1; tentative D call: TRBD1 (6 bases). V was trimmed by 3 bases and J by 1 base, leaving 9 bases between them. Per the germline V gene, CDR1 is MNHEY and CDR2 is SVGEGT. The CDR3 length is 14 residues. Here the CDR3 reads CASSYGGANTEAFF. The CDR3 nucleotides are TGTGCCAGCAGTTATGGGGGCGCGAACACTGAAGCTTTCTTT.

This clone is termed medium-sized. The chain combines TRBV4-2 with TRBJ2-3; D ambiguous. V gave up 0 bases and J gave up 2 bases, with 21 bases separating them. The CDR3 length is 19 residues. CDR1 and CDR2 from the germline V gene are LGHNA and YNFKEQ. The CDR3 reads CASSQEVFLSTRDTDTQYF. CDR3 DNA: TGTGCCAGCAGCCAAGAAGTTTTCTTGTCTACCCGAGACACAGATACGCAGTATTTT.

This clone was observed once. The chain couples TRBV13 to TRBJ1-2; tentative D call: TRBD1 (5 bases). This CDR3 has 15 residues. Looked up from germline, CDR1 is PRHDT and CDR2 is FYEKMQ (reference sequence). With 0 bases removed from V and 3 bases from J, the gap between germline ends came to 11 bases. CDR3 coding DNA: TGTGCCAGCAGCTTAGGGACAGCTGGGGACTATGGCTACACCTTC. As protein: CASSLGTAGDYGYTF. The whole variable domain, remainder taken from reference TRBV13 and TRBJ1-2, is AAGVIQSPRHLIKEKRETATLKCYPIPRHDTVYWYQQGPGQDPQFLISFYEKMQSDKGSIPDRFSAQQFSDYHSELNMSSLELGDSALYFCASSLGTAGDYGYTFGSGTRLTVV.

This chain joins TRBV29-1 and TRBJ2-4; weak D call: TRBD1 (5 bases). The V and J ends lost 7 bases and 2 bases respectively, with 15 bases between them. Germline V gene data show CDR1 as SQVTM and CDR2 as ANQGSEA. The CDR3 sequence is 14 residues long. As DNA, the CDR3 is TGCAGCGCCCTACCGCCAGGGCCCAAAAACATTCAGTACTTC. It specifies CSALPPGPKNIQYF.

The sample holds one count of this clone. This chain uses TRBV5-1 with TRBJ1-1, with 8 bases fitting TRBD1. The ends lost 3 bases at V and 5 bases at J; junction bases unmatched: 12. The germline V gene encodes CDR1 SGHRS and CDR2 YFSETQ. The CDR3 consists of 16 residues. Here the CDR3 reads CASSSLLQGAGTEAFF. The DNA for the CDR3 is TGCGCCAGCAGCTCACTCCTTCAGGGGGCTGGAACTGAAGCTTTCTTT. Variable domain in full (rest from reference TRBV5-1 and TRBJ1-1): KAGVTQTPRYLIKTRGQQVTLSCSPISGHRSVSWYQQTPGQGLQFLFEYFSETQRNKGNFPGRFSGRQFSNSRSEMNVSTLELGDSALYLCASSSLLQGAGTEAFFGQGTRLTVV.

This clone showed up just once. This chain connects TRBV2 to TRBJ1-1, with 10 bases that match TRBD1. The germline V gene has CDR1 SNHLY and CDR2 FYNNEI. There are 14 residues in the CDR3. Unmatched junction bases numbered 9, after V lost 10 bases and J lost 4 bases. CDR3 protein: CATRSTGGRTEAFF. The CDR3 DNA reads TGTGCCACCAGATCGACAGGGGGCCGCACTGAAGCTTTCTTT. Together with reference TRBV2 and TRBJ1-1, the CDR3 gives the full variable domain: EPEVTQTPSHQVTQMGQEVILRCVPISNHLYFYWYRQILGQKVEFLVSFYNNEISEKSEIFDDQFSVERPDGSNFTLKIRSTKLEDSAMYFCATRSTGGRTEAFFGQGTRLTVV.

V is TRBV7-9 and J is TRBJ2-1, with 8 bases that match TRBD2. The CDR3 loop spans 15 amino acids. Germline CDR1 SEHNR, CDR2 FQNEAQ (reference sequence). J gave up 8 bases and V 3 bases, and 9 bases lay outside the gene matches. The CDR3 DNA is TGTGCCAGCAGCTTCACGGGAGGGCCGTATGATGAGCAGTTCTTC. Translation: CASSFTGGPYDEQFF.

This chain links TRBV5-4 with TRBJ2-4; TRBD2 aligns across 10 bases. Germline V gene sequence: CDR1 SGHNT, CDR2 YYREEE (reference sequence). The ends lost 4 bases at V and 9 bases at J; junction bases unmatched: 13. The CDR3 is 16 residues long. The CDR3 DNA reads as TGTGCCAGCAGCCCCGAGTTAGCGGGGGGCCAGGGCATTCAGTACTTC. This translates into CASSPELAGGQGIQYF.

This chain joins TRBV18 and TRBJ1-1; D remains ambiguous. The V end lost 1 base, the J end lost 1 base, and 10 bases lay between the germline ends. This CDR3 has 15 residues. Germline assignment: CDR1 KGHSH and CDR2 LQKENI. The CDR3, as DNA: TGTGCCAGCTCACCACTGGGGAGGAAGAACACTGAAGCTTTCTTT. Protein: CASSPLGRKNTEAFF. Full variable domain (missing parts from reference TRBV18 and TRBJ1-1): NAGVMQNPRHLVRRRGQEARLRCSPMKGHSHVYWYRQLPEEGLKFMVYLQKENIIDESGMPKERFSAEFPKEGPSILRIQQVVRGDSAAYFCASSPLGRKNTEAFFGQGTRLTVV.

This clone was observed a few times. The V gene is TRBV11-2, the J gene TRBJ2-3; D may be TRBD2 (5 bases). V was clipped by 0 bases and J by 4 bases, with 11 bases between them. This CDR3 contains 15 residues. The germline V gene encodes CDR1 SGHAT and CDR2 FQNNGV. The CDR3 is CASSLDLGVADTQYF. CDR3 nucleotide sequence: TGTGCCAGCAGCTTAGATCTCGGGGTCGCAGATACGCAGTATTTT.

J is TRBJ2-7 and V is TRBV6-5; 14 bases match TRBD2. The CDR3 is made up of 16 amino acids. Trimming cost V 2 bases and J 6 bases; bases outside gene matches: 6. In germline, CDR1 is MNHEY, CDR2 SVGAGI. The chain's CDR3 is CASSYGTSGRGLEQYF. The DNA of the CDR3 is TGTGCCAGCAGTTACGGGACTAGCGGGAGAGGTCTCGAGCAGTACTTC.

This chain links TRBV9 with TRBJ1-6; TRBD1 might be the D (5 bases). The CDR3 is 14 residues long. The V end lost 0 bases, the J end lost 9 bases, and 10 bases lay between the germline ends. CDR1 is SGDLS, CDR2 YYNGEE, per germline. Here the CDR3 reads CASSVDRFGSPLHF. The CDR3 DNA reads TGTGCCAGCAGCGTAGACAGGTTCGGTTCACCCCTCCACTTT. Based on the CDR3 plus reference TRBV9 and TRBJ1-6, the full variable domain is DSGVTQTPKHLITATGQRVTLRCSPRSGDLSVYWYQQSLDQGLQFLIQYYNGEERAKGNILERFSAQQFPDLHSELNLSSLELGDSALYFCASSVDRFGSPLHFGNGTRLTVT.

The chain uses TRBV19 and TRBJ2-2; 7 bases are shared with TRBD1. CDR3 length: 15 residues. Per germline, CDR1 LNHDA and CDR2 SQIVND (reference sequence). Losses at the gene ends were 5 bases for V and 5 bases for J; bases not matched to a gene: 8. CDR3 protein: CASSAADRRTGELFF. The DNA for the CDR3 is TGTGCCAGTAGTGCCGCGGACAGGCGTACCGGGGAGCTGTTTTTT.

V and J are TRBV28 and TRBJ2-1; D ambiguous. Germline V lookup: CDR1 MDHEN, CDR2 SYDVKM. Deletions cut 7 bases from V and 9 bases from J, with 10 bases between. The CDR3 is 11 residues long. The CDR3 DNA reads as TGTGCCAGCACCTCTAGAAGTGAGCAGTTCTTC. This codes for CASTSRSEQFF.

This clone appeared once. Within the sample, other DNA sequences also encode this same CDR3. The chain employs TRBV7-7 and TRBJ2-2, with D maybe TRBD1 (6 bases). This CDR3 contains 16 residues. In germline, CDR1 is SSHAT, CDR2 FNYEAQ (reference sequence). V lost 1 base to trimming and J lost 1 base, with 10 bases between them. CDR3 loop: CASSLEAGENTGELFF. The CDR3 nucleotides read TGTGCCAGCAGCTTAGAGGCAGGGGAGAACACCGGGGAGCTGTTTTTT.

The genes are TRBV11-3 and TRBJ2-1; no reliable D call. CDR3 length equals 19 residues. The V end lost 1 base, the J end lost 7 bases, and 26 bases lay between the germline ends. CDR1 SGHNT and CDR2 YENEEA come from the germline V gene. CDR3 nucleotide sequence: TGTGCCAGCAGCTTAGGGGTCGGCCTGGGTCTAAGGTCCGGGAATGAGCAGTTCTTC. Residues: CASSLGVGLGLRSGNEQFF.

The chain uses TRBV9 and TRBJ2-1, with TRBD2 matching 10 bases. The V segment lost 6 bases and the J segment 0 bases; nucleotides outside the gene matches: 6. The CDR3 has 16 residues. Germline V gene data show CDR1 as SGDLS and CDR2 as YYNGEE. The DNA of the CDR3 is TGTGCCAGCACTCTTAGCGGGGGGAACTCCTACAATGAGCAGTTCTTC. It is translated as CASTLSGGNSYNEQFF.